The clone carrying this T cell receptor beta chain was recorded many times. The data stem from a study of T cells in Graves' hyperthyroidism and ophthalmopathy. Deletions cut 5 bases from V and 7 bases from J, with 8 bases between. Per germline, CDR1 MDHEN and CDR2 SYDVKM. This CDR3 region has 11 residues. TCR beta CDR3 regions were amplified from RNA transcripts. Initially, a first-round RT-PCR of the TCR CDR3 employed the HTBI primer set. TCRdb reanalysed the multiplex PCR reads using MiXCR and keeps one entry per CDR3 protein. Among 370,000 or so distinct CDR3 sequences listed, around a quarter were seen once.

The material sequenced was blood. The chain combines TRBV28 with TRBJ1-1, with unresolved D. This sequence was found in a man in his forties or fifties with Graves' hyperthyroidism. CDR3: CASSTIIEAFF. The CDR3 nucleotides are TGTGCCAGCAGTACTATAATTGAAGCTTTCTTT.